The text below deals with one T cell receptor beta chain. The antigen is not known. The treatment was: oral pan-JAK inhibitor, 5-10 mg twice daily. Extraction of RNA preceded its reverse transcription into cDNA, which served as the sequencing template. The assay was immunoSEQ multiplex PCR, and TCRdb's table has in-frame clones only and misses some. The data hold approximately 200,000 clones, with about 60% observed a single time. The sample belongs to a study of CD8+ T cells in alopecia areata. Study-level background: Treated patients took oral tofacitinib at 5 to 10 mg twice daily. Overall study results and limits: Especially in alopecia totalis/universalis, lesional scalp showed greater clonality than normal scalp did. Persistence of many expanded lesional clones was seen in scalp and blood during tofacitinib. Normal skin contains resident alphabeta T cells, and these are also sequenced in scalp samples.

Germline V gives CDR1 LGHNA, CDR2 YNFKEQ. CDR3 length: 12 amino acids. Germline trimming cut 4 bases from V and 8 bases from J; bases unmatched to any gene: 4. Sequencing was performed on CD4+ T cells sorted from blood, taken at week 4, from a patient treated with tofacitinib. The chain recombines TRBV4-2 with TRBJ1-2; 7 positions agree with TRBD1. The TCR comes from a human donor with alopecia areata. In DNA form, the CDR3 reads TGTGCCAGCAGCCGGGACAGTTTGGGCTACACCTTC. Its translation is CASSRDSLGYTF.